This T cell receptor (beta chain) stems from a study of cytomegalovirus exposure and HLA in healthy donors (dated by TCRdb to about 2017). Looking at the study overall: An earlier analysis of approximately 640 of the donors reported about 290 Gb of sequence data and 117 million unique TCR beta sequences from around 200 million T cells. An early release covering roughly 640 HLA-typed donors comprised approximately 290 gigabases of sequencing data and some 79 million unique TCR sequences. In addition to the first cohort of roughly 700 subjects, a separate validation cohort of approximately 110 different subjects was used. In a later genetic analysis, genome-wide SNP genotypes for about 60% of the 666 donors were used, and that subset was treated as a discovery cohort. Of the roughly 400 genotyped donors, about 80% fell in the genetic ancestry cluster associated with self-reported Caucasian donors. High-throughput TCR immunosequencing, statistical association of individual TCRs with disease status, and machine learning were combined to predict cytomegalovirus infection status. Donor age, sex, ethnicity and CMV serostatus were compiled together with the repertoire data. The study was designed to test whether signatures of past pathogen exposure could be identified by cataloging public T cell receptors. An earlier analysis of around 540 of the donors applied high-throughput TCR beta sequencing to assess whether each TCR beta V gene segment acted as functional or pseudogenic. HLA typing included class I and class II loci at four-digit resolution. All discovery cohort repertoires had been generated on a single sequencing platform. A later analysis re-analyzed previously published TCR beta repertoires from 650 to 800 donors and added high-resolution HLA genotyping to study TCR occurrence patterns. Typing coverage differed by locus: A, B, C, DRB1 and DQB1 were typed in roughly 629-630 donors, DQA1 in around 500, DPA1 in some 600, and DPB1 in just under 480. Roughly 5 DR-DQ haplotypes were handled as single units for association and clustering because linkage in the cohort was strong. In the later analysis, no new phenotypic data were used to find candidate immune exposures; instead, reliance was placed on TCR beta sequences and their occurrence across donors. The study profiled the T cell repertoires of 500 to 800 subjects by immunosequencing and related them to cytomegalovirus serostatus. Among roughly 370 genotyped donors of the cohort, an average of 235,054 unique TCR beta nucleotide sequences were sequenced per donor, roughly 18% of them non-productive.

The library relied on the immunoSEQ multiplex PCR assay. A mixture of 60 forward primers for TCR Vbeta segments and 13 reverse primers for TCR Jbeta segments was used in the multiplex PCR. A multiplex PCR assay on genomic DNA amplified the CDR3 region of rearranged TCR beta genes. Amplified TCR beta libraries were sequenced as 87-base-pair reads on the Illumina HiSeq System. The authors processed their data as follows. A later analysis counted approximately 84 million unique TCR beta chains across the 600 to 850 repertoires, and some 12 million of these chains were shared by at least two donors. Raw reads were error-corrected and collapsed into unique sequences by a nearest-neighbor algorithm in which closely related sequences were merged to remove PCR and sequencing errors. V, D and J gene segments were assigned by aligning CDR3 sequences to IMGT reference sequences. Each retained sequence needed at least a six-nucleotide match to both a V gene segment and a J gene segment. A rearrangement was called productive if the CDR3 had no stop codons and remained in frame with V and J, and every other rearrangement was called non-productive. CDR3 was defined according to IMGT convention as the region running from the second conserved V-encoded cysteine to the conserved J-encoded phenylalanine. In an earlier analysis of 550 to 650 of the donors, sequences lacking an unambiguous match to a single V gene segment were excluded. In an earlier analysis of about 590 of the donors, a V segment was called functional when productive rearrangements were above 56.7%, and segregating when the standard deviation between donors exceeded 5%. To diagnose cytomegalovirus status from the catalog of TCR beta chain sequences, a statistical classification framework was built. In a later analysis, TCR nucleotide sequences were compared against IMGT/GENE-DB human TR gene sequences so that V and J genes could be assigned. A later analysis assigned CDR3 sequences and most-parsimonious VDJ recombination scenarios with the TCRdist pipeline. In a later analysis, each TCR beta chain was defined by its CDR3 amino acid sequence together with its V-gene family, and reads without a unique V-gene family were excluded. To address suspected cross-contamination and a sequencing artifact, a later analysis removed a few hundred highly shared, low-generation-probability nucleotide sequences. In a later analysis, a clonal expansion index was calculated for each public chain from normalized within-repertoire ranks of inferred template counts. In a later analysis, generation probabilities were computed with a VDJ recombination model fitted to out-of-frame rearrangements, and the resulting probabilities were checked against IGoR. In a later analysis, hypergeometric tests were used to score TCR-TCR, TCR-HLA and TCR-CMV co-occurrence, with a repertoire-size bias correction applied to TCR pairs. False discovery rates were estimated in a later analysis by permuting HLA or CMV assignments 20 times. In a later analysis, co-occurring TCRs were grouped using DBSCAN, and TCRdist sequence similarity was added for clustering within HLA-allele-positive subsets. For co-occurrence clustering, repertoires with fewer than 30,000 or more than 120,000 public chains were excluded, along with five repertoires with anomalous nucleotide sharing. Here the immuneACCESS table is served through TCRdb, limited to in-frame sequences with V and J called. Missing clones are a known gap in these copies; in checked studies unresolved V genes cover under half, and the rest lacks a known reason. V and J calls plus clone size are reproduced from that table; the DNA served to infer D and trimming. Within this sample are a few hundred thousand clones, with roughly 86% of them counted one time only. The biggest ten clones account for more than 1.5% of the sample.

The CDR3 runs 15 amino acids, cysteine and phenylalanine included. The read is trimmed to its CDR3 DNA, 45 bases read in frame from base 1. CDR1 is given as SGHRS and CDR2 as YFSETQ, both from the germline V gene. About this clone itself: Its antigen target is currently unknown. No per-base quality is available; no much larger clone lies one base away.

Points the paper makes about the study in general: Some IMGT-functional V segments, including TRBV6-2 and TRBV6-3, could not be distinguished by the 87-base-pair reads and were therefore excluded. Because counts were too low, 15 or so rarely observed V segments, including chromosome 9 orphons, were excluded from the earlier analysis of 587 of the donors. A cluster of highly shared sequence variants was judged likely to represent a technical artifact of the sequencing pipeline. A later analysis found that HLA-associated TCR beta chains were more clonally expanded and had lower generation probabilities than equally common non-associated chains. In an earlier analysis of 587 of the donors, most TCR beta V segments appeared in productive rearrangements about 87% or about 30% of the time, broadly matching IMGT annotations. HLA typing was unavailable for some donors at each locus, so association tests used only the typed subset. A further reported finding was that TCR beta sequences accurately predicted the HLA-A and HLA-B alleles for most subjects in the first cohort. The only immune exposure information available for the cohort was CMV serostatus. Several of the top co-occurrence clusters appeared to be linked to parvovirus B19, influenza, CMV and Epstein-Barr virus, according to a later analysis. The authors suggested that the approach could potentially be generalized to other disease states and immunological phenotypes. The study gave a list of some 150 TCR beta chains associated with cytomegalovirus. Most TCR sequences were observed very rarely across donors, whereas some public TCRs were present in many individuals. Three of the identified cytomegalovirus-associated TCR beta chains were confirmed in vitro to be specific for cytomegalovirus antigens. In a later analysis, TCR association rates were found to vary across HLA loci, with the most associated TCRs seen for DRB1 alleles and the fewest for HLA-C alleles. Sequencing depth was assumed to be roughly uniform across donors in the presence/absence analyses, though that assumption may not hold. A later genetic analysis reported fewer N-insertions in productive TCRs among donors in an Asian-associated ancestry cluster than the roughly 640-donor mean. When HLA alleles, especially DR and DQ, strongly co-occurred, attributing TCR associations to individual alleles was difficult. Most CMV-associated TCR beta chains appeared to be HLA-restricted in a later analysis, and the HLA associations seemed to be driven largely by CMV exposure. Correlated functional status among segregating V segments might be attributable to linkage disequilibrium, but an unknown experimental factor could not be ruled out. The classifier was reported to diagnose cytomegalovirus status with high specificity and sensitivity in both the original cohort and the validation cohort. A later analysis associated about 17,000 TCR beta sequences with specific HLA alleles at a false discovery rate of 0.05. In a later genetic analysis, a missense DCLRE1C variant was associated with V-gene and J-gene trimming of TCR beta chains, and the association was replicated in an independent cohort. Only TCR beta chains were sequenced in this cohort, and the absence of alpha or paired-chain data limited detectable features.

The cohort was made up of 650 to 700 healthy bone marrow donors. Cohort members were all nominally healthy when sampled, although unrecorded immune exposures were likely present. The donor tested CMV seropositive, placing the donor among the roughly 270 seropositive members of the cohort. A peripheral blood sample was collected from each donor, and TCR beta sequencing was performed on peripheral blood mononuclear cells. Genomic DNA was extracted from the blood cell samples with the Qiagen DNeasy Blood Extraction Kit. The source material was PBMCs. This clonotype originated in a woman between 40 and 50 years old in good health and CMV-seropositive. This sequence uses TRBV5-1 and TRBJ2-5; 9 junctional bases match TRBD1. The J call is uncertain, as TRBJ2-7 better fits the DNA end. The bases read TGCGCCAGCAGCTTGATTCCGGGACAGGGTCTCGAGCAGTACTTC. Its translation is CASSLIPGQGLEQYF.